These T cell receptor beta chains were read from a single sample in a study of CD4 T cells in relation to SARS-CoV-2 and coronaviruses. These receptors' targets are unknown. The table came from immunoSEQ multiplex PCR; TCRdb's copy has only in-frame clones and leaves some out. The sample has about 36,000 clones; 70% to 80% are singletons. Sequenced material: memory CD4+ T cells from PBMCs, cultured in vitro. The receptor source for this set is an adult with COVID-19. CDR3s include the opening cysteine and the closing phenylalanine or tryptophan.

j_call	v_call	cdr3_aa
TRBJ2-7	TRBV7-9	CASSYRTASYEQYF
TRBJ1-3	TRBV4-2	CASSQEWGNTIYF
TRBJ2-7	TRBV18	CASSQIGQDYEQYF
TRBJ2-7	TRBV29-1	CSVKASGRGLGGQYF
TRBJ2-7	TRBV18	CASSPEAGGSYEQYF
TRBJ2-5	TRBV19	CASRRQGGGETQYF
TRBJ1-4	TRBV28	CASSPGGAATNEKLFF
TRBJ1-6	TRBV30	CAWRSGISNSPLHF
TRBJ2-3	TRBV3-1/TRBV3-2	CASSQGLAGGTQYF
TRBJ2-4	TRBV24-1	CATSDSPGRNIQYF
TRBJ2-1	TRBV29-1	CSVEDTSISYNEQFF
TRBJ2-1	TRBV4-1	CASSSGTSDYNEQFF
TRBJ2-1	TRBV5-1	CASRLGSGRAYNEQFF
TRBJ1-1	TRBV5-8	CASSPILTGVTEAFF
TRBJ2-5	TRBV19	CASSMVGRAVGETQYF
TRBJ2-7	TRBV19	CASRASGSYEQYF
TRBJ2-2	TRBV10-3	CAISTGTGELFF
TRBJ2-7	TRBV28	CASSELARYEQYF
TRBJ2-7	TRBV4-1	CASSQGETSGEQYF
TRBJ1-6	TRBV7-6	CASSRSPGVSGVSPLHF
TRBJ2-3	TRBV29-1	CSTRTGSTGDTQYF
TRBJ2-1	TRBV4-1	CASSDGGISSYNEQFF
TRBJ2-7	TRBV28	CASSSGTSGSYVFSYEQYF
TRBJ1-4	TRBV19	CASSGTGVEKLFF
TRBJ2-7	TRBV2	CASKPHLAGGLPRVQYF
TRBJ2-7	TRBV15	CATSRDLGQSYEQYF
TRBJ2-7	TRBV6-5	CASRVRQGYEQYF
TRBJ2-7	TRBV30	CAWSVGRSSYEQYF
TRBJ1-1	TRBV5-6	CASSTDRVGLPEAFF
TRBJ1-4	TRBV4-3	CASSQDHRGHEKLFF
TRBJ2-7	TRBV28	CASGSRRHNYEQYF
TRBJ1-2	TRBV28	CASTKGGQGSNYGYTF
TRBJ2-4	TRBV7-2	CASSTQPGGGNIQYF
TRBJ2-7	TRBV7-8	CASSLHQGQPSYEQYF
TRBJ1-5	TRBV28	CASRSAGGETQPQHF
TRBJ1-2	TRBV12-3/TRBV12-4	CASSLARDYTF